The 16 T cell receptor beta chains below come from one sample, sequenced in a study of shared clonotypes between healthy human individuals. Some clones are missing from TCRdb's copy, which holds only in-frame ones; the method was immunoSEQ multiplex PCR. The data show about 1.1 million clones, around 82% seen once. The sample consisted of memory CD4+ T cells from PBMCs. As for subset: CD45RA-negative fraction. These receptors all come from a man aged 18 to 29 in good health. Some clones in this sample may be carry-over from other donors' samples.

The chain is built from TRBV2 and TRBJ1-5; perhaps TRBD1 as D (6 bases). This CDR3 is 15 amino acids long. The V gene lost 7 bases and the J gene lost 0 bases, with 13 bases spanning the gap. The germline V gene encodes CDR1 SNHLY and CDR2 FYNNEI. The CDR3 loop reads CASNEDRYSNQPQHF. The CDR3 DNA reads TGTGCCAGCAATGAGGACAGATATAGCAATCAGCCCCAGCATTTT.

For this clone: Other DNA sequences in the same sample also yield this CDR3. The chain recombines TRBV6-6 with TRBJ2-7; 12 positions agree with TRBD2. The CDR3 consists of 13 residues. Germline-derived CDR1 and CDR2 are MNHNY and SVGAGI (reference sequence). The V segment lost 6 bases and the J segment 4 bases; nucleotides outside the gene matches: 1. Here the CDR3 DNA reads TGTGCCAGCAGGACTAGCGGGAGTTACGAGCAGTACTTC. It is translated as CASRTSGSYEQYF.

CDR3 in amino acids: CASSVEGGLTDTQYF. The DNA of the CDR3 is TGTGCCAGCAGCGTGGAGGGAGGCCTTACAGATACGCAGTATTTT. This chain connects TRBV11-3 to TRBJ2-3, with D perhaps TRBD2 (6 bases). Germline values: CDR1 SGHNT, CDR2 YENEEA. Trimming took off 5 bases at V and 3 bases at J, with 15 bases between the two ends. This CDR3 region has 15 residues. Drawing the rest from reference TRBV11-3 and TRBJ2-3, the complete variable domain is EAGVVQSPRYKIIEKKQPVAFWCNPISGHNTLYWYLQNLGQGPELLIRYENEEAVDDSQLPKDRFSAERLKGVDSTLKIQPAELGDSAVYLCASSVEGGLTDTQYFGPGTRLTVL.

This chain links TRBV18 with TRBJ1-5; D remains unclear. V was trimmed by 4 bases and J by 6 bases, leaving 7 bases between them. Germline CDR1 and CDR2: KGHSH and LQKENI. The CDR3 contains 12 residues. CDR3 bases: TGTGCCAGCTCACTCCCAGGTCAGCCCCAGCATTTT. Encoded protein: CASSLPGQPQHF.

This chain uses TRBV7-8 with TRBJ2-2; no clear D. Germline V gene sequence: CDR1 SGHVS, CDR2 FQNEAQ. Trimming took off 2 bases at V and 1 base at J, with 14 bases between the two ends. This CDR3 contains 17 residues. DNA of the CDR3: TGTGCCAGCAGCTTACGTGTTCGCAGCTTGAACACCGGGGAGCTGTTTTTT. It encodes CASSLRVRSLNTGELFF.

In regard to this clone: A junction end diverges from the germline sequence, so it may reflect a read error. This chain links TRBV28 with TRBJ2-2; D gene uncertain. Looked up from germline, CDR1 is MDHEN and CDR2 is SYDVKM. The CDR3 runs 14 residues. CDR3 nucleotide sequence: TGTGCCAGCACCCCCCTTTGGAACAGCGGGGAGCTGTTTTTT. It is translated as CASTPLWNSGELFF.

The rearrangement links TRBV7-7 to TRBJ2-7; D remains unclear. Between the trimmed V and J ends, which lost 5 bases and 2 bases, there was a span of 10 bases. Germline CDR1 and CDR2: SSHAT and FNYEAQ (reference sequence). The CDR3 is 13 amino acids. The CDR3 spells CASSPGPTYEQYF. The CDR3 region has the DNA TGTGCCAGCAGCCCGGGCCCTACCTACGAGCAGTACTTC.

The chain recombines TRBV28 with TRBJ2-2; 16 bases are shared with TRBD2. Germline V gives CDR1 MDHEN, CDR2 SYDVKM. The CDR3 sequence is 17 residues long. The V gene end was trimmed by 5 bases and the J gene end by 5 bases; junction bases not matched to a gene: 5. CDR3 nucleotides: TGTGCCAGCAGTGCGGGGACTAGCGGGAGGGGAACCGGGGAGCTGTTTTTT. The encoded protein is CASSAGTSGRGTGELFF.

This clone has more than one count but fewer than ten. This chain joins TRBV15 and TRBJ2-1, with unresolved D. Trimming pared 1 base from V and 8 bases from J, leaving 6 bases between. This CDR3 comprises 12 residues. Germline assignment: CDR1 LNHNV and CDR2 YYDKDF (reference sequence). The chain's CDR3 is CATSRVGYEQFF. CDR3 coding DNA: TGTGCCACCAGCAGAGTCGGGTATGAGCAGTTCTTC.

CDR3 sequence reads: CASSSGAIRGYNEQFF. The CDR3 DNA reads as TGTGCCAGCAGTTCGGGGGCCATTAGGGGCTACAATGAGCAGTTCTTC. The chain is built from TRBV28 and TRBJ2-1, with D possibly being TRBD1 or TRBD2 (6 bases each). The CDR3 contains 16 residues. Per the germline V gene, CDR1 is MDHEN and CDR2 is SYDVKM. V was cut by 4 bases and J by 3 bases, with 16 bases left in between.

V and J are TRBV7-2 and TRBJ2-3; D possibly corresponds to TRBD2 (5 bases). The CDR3 runs 12 residues. Trimming took 3 bases from V and 9 from J, leaving 10 bases between them. CDR1 is SGHTA, CDR2 FQGNSA, per germline. The CDR3 loop reads CASSLETNTQYF. CDR3 bases: TGTGCCAGCAGCTTGGAGACTAACACGCAGTATTTT.

The chain carries TRBV29-1 and TRBJ1-3; TRBD1 matches 9 bases. The germline gives CDR1 SQVTM, CDR2 ANQGSEA. V was pared by 4 bases and J by 7 bases, with 8 bases of the junction left unmatched. This CDR3 has 14 residues. CDR3 protein: CSVAGDRESNTIYF. In nucleotides, the CDR3 is TGCAGCGTTGCAGGGGACAGGGAATCGAACACCATATATTTT.

The V and J genes are TRBV27 and TRBJ1-2; possibly TRBD1 for D (5 bases). Germline V CDR1 and CDR2: MNHEY, SMNVEV (reference sequence). Trimming took off 5 bases at V and 5 bases at J, with 6 bases between the two ends. The CDR3 runs 11 residues. The CDR3 coding sequence is TGTGCCAGCAGTGAGGGGTATGGCTACACCTTC. Translating gives CASSEGYGYTF.

The chain links TRBV28 to TRBJ1-5; D is perhaps TRBD1 (6 bases). Trimming cost V 5 bases and J 1 base, with 15 bases left between them. The CDR3 sequence is 16 residues long. From germline, CDR1 is MDHEN and CDR2 SYDVKM. CDR3 in amino acids: CASSPLSGGSNQPQHF. The CDR3 nucleotides are TGTGCCAGCAGTCCCTTGTCGGGGGGCAGCAATCAGCCCCAGCATTTT.

The V call is TRBV5-1, the J call TRBJ1-5; D remains ambiguous. CDR1 and CDR2 (germline): SGHRS, YFSETQ. CDR3 size: 15 residues. Trimming removed 0 bases from V and 3 bases from J, with 10 bases in between. In nucleotides, the CDR3 is TGCGCCAGCAGCTTGGATTTAGGGCCCAATCAGCCCCAGCATTTT. This translates into CASSLDLGPNQPQHF.

This clone was counted once. This chain joins TRBV5-4 and TRBJ2-5; 7 positions match TRBD1. Germline CDR1 reads SGHNT; CDR2 reads YYREEE (reference sequence). The CDR3 has 14 amino acids. V shed 5 bases, J shed 2 bases, and the junction held 6 bases outside the gene matches. The CDR3 here is CASSLPTGQETQYF. In DNA, the CDR3 is TGTGCCAGCAGTTTGCCGACAGGGCAAGAGACCCAGTACTTC.